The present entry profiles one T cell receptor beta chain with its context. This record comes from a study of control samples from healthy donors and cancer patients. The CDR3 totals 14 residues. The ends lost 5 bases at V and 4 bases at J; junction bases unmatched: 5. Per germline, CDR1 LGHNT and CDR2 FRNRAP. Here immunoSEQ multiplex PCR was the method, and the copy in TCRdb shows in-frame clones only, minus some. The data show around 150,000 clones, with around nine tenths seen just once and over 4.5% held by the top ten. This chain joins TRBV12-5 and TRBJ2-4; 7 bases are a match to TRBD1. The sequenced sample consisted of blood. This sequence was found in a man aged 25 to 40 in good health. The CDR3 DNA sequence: TGTGCTAGTGGTCTCACGACAGGGAAAAACATTCAGTACTTC. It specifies CASGLTTGKNIQYF. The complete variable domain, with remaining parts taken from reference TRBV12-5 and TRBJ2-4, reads DARVTQTPRHKVTEMGQEVTMRCQPILGHNTVFWYRQTMMQGLELLAYFRNRAPLDDSGMPKDRFSAEMPDATLATLKIQPSEPRDSAVYFCASGLTTGKNIQYFGAGTRLSVL.